What follows describes a single T cell receptor beta chain. The table came from immunoSEQ multiplex PCR; TCRdb's copy has only in-frame clones and leaves some out. Here the sample spans about 84,000 clones, 75% to 90% being singletons. The source of the sample is a study of OX40 agonist ivuxolimab in advanced cancers. Study-level information: The patients' treatment was ivuxolimab, an agonistic anti-OX40 (CD134) antibody. Patients received intravenous ivuxolimab every 2 weeks at 0.01 to 10 mg/kg.

Trimming removed 3 bases from V and 5 bases from J, with 5 bases in between. Germline CDR1 is SGHNT and CDR2 is YYREEE (reference sequence). The CDR3 is 11 amino acids. The TCR was taken from an adult with an advanced solid tumor such as melanoma, head and neck, liver or kidney cancer. The rearrangement links TRBV5-4 to TRBJ2-5; D gene ambiguous. The sequenced sample was CD4+ or CD8+ T cells sorted from blood, obtained in a trial of the OX40 agonist ivuxolimab. The CDR3 DNA reads TGTGCCAGCAGCTACCGGGAGACCCAGTACTTC. It yields the protein CASSYRETQYF.